A single sample is the source of the 5 T cell receptor beta chains below, sequenced in a study of blood T cell repertoires in COVID-19. Sequencing was performed with immunoSEQ multiplex PCR; in TCRdb, only in-frame clones are kept and a portion is missing. The sample yields a few hundred thousand clones, almost 90% seen once. The sequencing sample was made of PBMCs or T cells enriched from blood (not recorded which). Receptor source: a woman under 30 with acute COVID-19.

The chain links TRBV11-2 to TRBJ2-3; 12 bases are a match to TRBD2. Germline values: CDR1 SGHAT, CDR2 FQNNGV. This CDR3 comprises 16 residues. Unmatched junction bases numbered 8, after V lost 6 bases and J lost 4 bases. The CDR3 loop reads CASRPLAGGLADTQYF. Written as DNA, the CDR3 is TGTGCCAGCAGGCCCCTAGCGGGAGGGCTCGCAGATACGCAGTATTTT.

The J gene is TRBJ1-1, the V gene TRBV5-1; 8 bases line up with TRBD1. CDR1 is SGHRS and CDR2 is YFSETQ in the germline V gene. CDR3 size: 18 residues. V dropped 4 bases and J dropped 4; count of bases not matched to a gene: 18. The CDR3: CASSPLQQGAPGGTEAFF. CDR3 coding DNA: TGCGCCAGCAGCCCCCTTCAGCAGGGGGCGCCCGGTGGCACTGAAGCTTTCTTT.

As DNA, the CDR3 is TGCAGCGTTGTGTCAGATGGTGGTTTTGAAGCTTTCTTT. Translation: CSVVSDGGFEAFF. This chain uses TRBV29-1 with TRBJ1-1; no firm D call. Germline lookup yields CDR1 SQVTM and CDR2 ANQGSEA. Trimming took off 4 bases at V and 7 bases at J, with 16 bases between the two ends. The CDR3 is 13 amino acids.

This chain connects TRBV30 to TRBJ1-2, with D possibly TRBD1 on 5 matching bases. The CDR3 contains 13 residues. Germline CDR1 is GTSNPN and CDR2 is SVGIG (reference sequence). Trimming shortened V by 3 bases and J by 6 bases, and 14 bases separated the two germline ends. As DNA, the CDR3 is TGTGCCTGGAGCGGATGGGGCGGGGATGGCTACACCTTC. Its protein is CAWSGWGGDGYTF. The full variable domain, completed using reference TRBV30 and TRBJ1-2, is SQTIHQWPATLVQPVGSPLSLECTVEGTSNPNLYWYRQAAGRGLQLLFYSVGIGQISSEVPQNLSASRPQDRQFILSSKKLLLSDSGFYLCAWSGWGGDGYTFGSGTRLTVV.

V gene TRBV24-1 combines with J gene TRBJ2-1; 13 bases are a match to TRBD2. Germline values: CDR1 KGHDR, CDR2 SFDVKD. V was pared by 0 bases and J by 7 bases, with 2 bases of the junction left unmatched. This CDR3 has 16 residues. The CDR3 protein is CATSDLTSGRANEQFF. The CDR3 DNA sequence: TGTGCCACCAGTGATTTGACTAGCGGGAGGGCAAATGAGCAGTTCTTC.